This T cell receptor beta chain was identified during a study of blood T cell repertoires in COVID-19. The CDR3 sequence is 16 residues long. Trimming pared 4 bases from V and 4 bases from J, leaving 18 bases between. The germline V gene has CDR1 MGHRA and CDR2 YSYEKL. Profiling relied on immunoSEQ multiplex PCR, and the TCRdb table lists in-frame clones only, not all of them. The data contain 140,000 or so clones, 84% of them singletons. Ages ranged from about 18 to 89 years, with residence in 24 US areas. This receptor was taken from a woman between 18 and 29 years old who had been exposed to COVID-19. Sequencing was carried out using PBMCs or T cells enriched from blood (not recorded which). V usage is TRBV4-1 and J usage is TRBJ2-3, with D possibly being TRBD2 (6 bases). CDR3 in amino acids: CASSLNGGRVADTQYF. The CDR3 DNA is TGCGCCAGCAGCCTCAACGGGGGACGAGTCGCAGATACGCAGTATTTT.